This T cell receptor beta chain was identified in a study of T cell repertoires in cytomegalovirus infection. MiXCR, applied by TCRdb to the reads, yields one record per CDR3 protein. Among some 920,000 distinct CDR3 sequences listed, 31% were seen once. As concerns this clonotype: Its target is unknown.

V was clipped by 5 bases and J by 5 bases, with 16 bases between them. This CDR3 contains 16 residues. Germline V gene sequence: CDR1 SGHTA, CDR2 FQGNSA. This chain uses TRBV7-2 with TRBJ1-6; unclear D gene. The sequences come from cultured CD8+ T cells from PBMCs, collected from culture after CMV antigen stimulation. The receptor was derived from a human donor in good health (CMV status not recorded). Some clones in this sample may be carry-over from other donors' samples. The CDR3 DNA sequence: TGTGCCAGCAGCCGCTTGAAGGGCCTTAATAATTCACCCCTCCACTTT. It codes for CASSRLKGLNNSPLHF.